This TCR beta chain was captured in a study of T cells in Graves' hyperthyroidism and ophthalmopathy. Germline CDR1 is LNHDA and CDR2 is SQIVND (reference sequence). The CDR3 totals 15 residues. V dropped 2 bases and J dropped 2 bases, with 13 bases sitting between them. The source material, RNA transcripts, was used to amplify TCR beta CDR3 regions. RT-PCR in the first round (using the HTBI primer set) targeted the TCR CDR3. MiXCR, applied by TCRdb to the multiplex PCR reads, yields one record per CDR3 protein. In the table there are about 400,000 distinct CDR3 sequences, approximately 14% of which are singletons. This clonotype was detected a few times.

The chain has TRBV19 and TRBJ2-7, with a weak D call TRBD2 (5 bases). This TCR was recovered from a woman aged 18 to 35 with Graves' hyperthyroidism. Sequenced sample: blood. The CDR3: CASSIRGGSPYEQYF. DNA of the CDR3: TGTGCCAGTAGTATACGAGGAGGCTCCCCCTACGAGCAGTACTTC.